This T cell receptor beta chain emerged from a study of blood T cell repertoires in COVID-19. On the study more broadly: The study drew acute and convalescent COVID-19 samples from the United States, Italy and Spain. Nucleic acid was either cDNA or gDNA, and it came from T cells, B-cell-depleted T cells, or PBMCs.

In the authors' methods: Estimation of nucleated cell counts relied on the amplification of reference gene primers. Here immunoSEQ multiplex PCR was the method, and the copy in TCRdb shows in-frame clones only, minus some. That table gives V, J and clone size, and the DNA gave D and trimming. The sample shows over 100,000 clones, about four fifths of them seen only once. CDR1 and CDR2 (germline): LNHDA, SQIVND (reference sequence). Trimming took off 6 bases at V and 0 bases at J, with 12 bases between the two ends. CDR3 length: 14 residues. The clonotype comes from a woman at least 80 years old with active or convalescent COVID-19. The chain employs TRBV19 and TRBJ2-7, with D hard to call. Sequencing input: peripheral blood. This CDR3 reads CASSPVTGSYEQYF. DNA of the CDR3: TGTGCCAGTAGCCCAGTGACTGGCTCCTACGAGCAGTACTTC.